This TCR beta chain comes out of a study of T-cell memory formation after mild COVID-19. Libraries for TCRalpha and TCRbeta carried sample barcodes and unique molecular identifiers via 5'RACE. MiXCR was run by TCRdb on the 5' RACE reads, yielding one entry per CDR3 protein. Of some 120,000 distinct CDR3 sequences in the sample, about 6% were seen once. Sequencing was performed on PBMCs or a T cell subset sorted from them (not recorded which). This TCR came from an adult woman who had mild COVID-19 (a few samples of this study predate the infection). Cell type and time point are not known.

CDR3 in DNA: TGTGCCAGCAGTTTAGTTAGCGGGGGCACAGATACGCAGTATTTT. Translating gives CASSLVSGGTDTQYF. The rearrangement uses TRBV12-3 or TRBV12-4 and TRBJ2-3; 8 positions agree with TRBD2. The CDR3 extends over 15 amino acids. V lost 1 base and J lost 1; bases outside the gene matches: 1.